The 12 T cell receptor beta chains below were found in one sample sequenced in a study of cytomegalovirus exposure and HLA in healthy donors. Both 60 Vbeta primers and 13 Jbeta primers went into the PCR. TCRdb's copy holds only in-frame clones and misses some; the assay was immunoSEQ multiplex PCR. The repertoire has about 200,000 clones, approximately 70% of them found once; the top ten carry 1.5% to 2%. Material for sequencing was PBMCs. These receptors originate from a woman aged 25 to 39 in good health and CMV-seronegative.

The rearrangement uses TRBV27 and TRBJ1-1; D not certain. Trimming pared 5 bases from V and 3 bases from J, leaving 10 bases between. The CDR3 loop spans 13 amino acids. Germline V CDR1 and CDR2: MNHEY, SMNVEV (reference sequence). CDR3 in amino acids: CASSITGDTEAFF. The CDR3 nucleotides read TGTGCCAGCAGTATAACCGGGGACACTGAAGCTTTCTTT.

This clone was seen only a few times. The chain combines TRBV5-8 with TRBJ1-4; the D gene is possibly TRBD1 (6 bases). V lost 5 bases, J lost 5 bases, and 13 bases lay in between. Germline CDR1 is SGHTS and CDR2 is YDEGEE. This CDR3 contains 14 residues. CDR3 nucleotide sequence: TGTGCCAGCAGTCGTGGACAGTCAAATGAAAAACTGTTTTTT. Protein: CASSRGQSNEKLFF.

The V and J genes are TRBV9 and TRBJ2-3; 10 bases align to TRBD2. Germline loops: CDR1 SGDLS, CDR2 YYNGEE. The CDR3 spans 18 residues. J gave up 0 bases and V 3 bases, and 10 bases lay outside the gene matches. The CDR3 loop is CASSGTSGILVSTDTQYF. The CDR3 region has the DNA TGTGCCAGCAGCGGAACTAGCGGGATCTTGGTTAGCACAGATACGCAGTATTTT.

J is TRBJ2-1 and V is TRBV9, with 13 bases aligning to TRBD2. V lost 4 bases, J lost 8 bases, and 3 bases stayed unmatched. Germline V lookup: CDR1 SGDLS, CDR2 YYNGEE. The CDR3 is made up of 14 amino acids. CDR3 protein: CASSTGLAGHEQFF. CDR3 DNA: TGTGCCAGCAGCACGGGACTAGCGGGGCATGAGCAGTTCTTC.

The V call is TRBV5-6, the J call TRBJ1-2; the D gene is possibly TRBD1 (6 bases). Looked up from germline, CDR1 is SGHDT and CDR2 is YYEEEE. V was shortened by 2 bases and J by 10 bases, with 15 bases between the two germline ends. The length of the CDR3 is 13 residues. CDR3 sequence reads: CASSFNRVDDYTF. As DNA, the CDR3 is TGTGCCAGCAGCTTTAACAGGGTGGATGACTACACCTTC. The complete variable domain, with remaining parts taken from reference TRBV5-6 and TRBJ1-2, reads DAGVTQSPTHLIKTRGQQVTLRCSPKSGHDTVSWYQQALGQGPQFIFQYYEEEERQRGNFPDRFSGHQFPNYSSELNVNALLLGDSALYLCASSFNRVDDYTFGSGTRLTVV.

This clone was found a few times. This rearrangement joins TRBV19 to TRBJ2-7, with TRBD2 as a possible D gene (6 bases). The CDR3 extends over 14 amino acids. CDR1 and CDR2 (germline): LNHDA, SQIVND (reference sequence). V was pared by 3 bases and J by 1 base, with 10 bases between. The CDR3 region has the DNA TGTGCCAGTAGTATCCGGGACTTATCCTACGAGCAGTACTTC. Translation: CASSIRDLSYEQYF.

This clone appeared a few times. CDR3 sequence (DNA): TGTGCCAGCAGTTCTGGGACAGCCAATTCACCCCTCCACTTT. Translating it yields CASSSGTANSPLHF. J is TRBJ1-6 and V is TRBV6-1, with TRBD1 matching over 7 bases. In germline, CDR1 is MNHNS, CDR2 SASEGT. The CDR3 loop spans 14 amino acids. After removal of 5 bases from V and 7 bases from J, the junction contained 5 bases not matched to a gene.

The chain couples TRBV18 to TRBJ2-3, with 14 bases identical to TRBD2. This CDR3 spans 16 amino acids. The J segment lost 3 bases and the V segment lost 4 bases, leaving 3 bases of the junction unmatched. The germline V gene encodes CDR1 KGHSH and CDR2 LQKENI. CDR3 amino acids: CASSRLAGGPTDTQYF. CDR3 DNA: TGTGCCAGCTCACGACTAGCGGGAGGGCCGACAGATACGCAGTATTTT. Complete variable domain (other parts from reference TRBV18 and TRBJ2-3): NAGVMQNPRHLVRRRGQEARLRCSPMKGHSHVYWYRQLPEEGLKFMVYLQKENIIDESGMPKERFSAEFPKEGPSILRIQQVVRGDSAAYFCASSRLAGGPTDTQYFGPGTRLTVL.

This clone was seen only a few times. The CDR3: CASSYGGSFNEKLFF. The DNA of the CDR3 is TGTGCCAGCAGTTACGGCGGCAGCTTTAATGAAAAACTGTTTTTT. The chain recombines TRBV6-6 with TRBJ1-4; D not resolved. The CDR3 is made up of 15 amino acids. The germline gives CDR1 MNHNY, CDR2 SVGAGI (reference sequence). Trimming cost V 2 bases and J 4 bases, with 11 bases left between them.

The chain uses TRBV2 and TRBJ2-1; possible D gene TRBD2, 7 bases. The ends were cut back, 6 bases at V and 2 bases at J, with 14 bases in the middle. In germline, CDR1 is SNHLY, CDR2 FYNNEI. CDR3 length: 15 amino acids. The CDR3 nucleotides read TGTGCCAGCAGGGTATCGGGGGGCACCTACAATGAGCAGTTCTTC. Translated, it gives CASRVSGGTYNEQFF.

This clone has only one observation. The V and J genes are TRBV25-1 and TRBJ1-1; 7 nucleotides match TRBD1. CDR3 length: 13 amino acids. Germline assignment: CDR1 MGHDK and CDR2 SYGVNS. The junction had 2 bases not matched to a gene; V was cut back by 7 bases and J by 0 bases. The CDR3 reads CASKDRLNTEAFF. The CDR3, as DNA: TGTGCCAGCAAGGACAGGTTGAACACTGAAGCTTTCTTT.

The genes are TRBV7-8 and TRBJ2-1; maybe TRBD1 (6 bases). Trimming shortened V by 5 bases and J by 5 bases, and 10 bases separated the two germline ends. The CDR3 contains 13 residues. Germline V gene data show CDR1 as SGHVS and CDR2 as FQNEAQ. CDR3 residues: CASSQDRNNEQFF. CDR3 nucleotides: TGTGCCAGCAGCCAGGACAGAAACAATGAGCAGTTCTTC.